This T cell receptor beta chain was found in a study of regulatory T cells in long-lasting Graves disease. There are 17 residues in the CDR3. CDR1 and CDR2 (germline): MDHEN, SYDVKM. V lost 7 bases to trimming and J lost 1 base; unmatched junction nucleotides: 6. In this sample, this clonotype turned up a few times. Library construction for TCR beta used iRepertoire HTBI primers and Arm-PCR of CDR3 regions. TCRdb called the multiplex PCR reads again in MiXCR, with one record for every CDR3 protein. The table lists more than 400,000 distinct CDR3 sequences, 15% to 20% of them singletons, with over 9% in the top ten. Noted time point: newly diagnosed GD, antithyroid drugs for less than 3 months. The TCR library was prepared using RNA isolated from PBMCs. These data were also reused for a study on T cells in Graves' hyperthyroidism and ophthalmopathy.

Sequencing was performed on peripheral blood mononuclear cells (PBMCs), taken at new diagnosis, from a patient treated with antithyroid drugs. The TCR sequence derives from a man aged 35-49 years with Graves disease. The J gene is TRBJ1-6, the V gene TRBV28; 11 positions match TRBD1. The CDR3 is CASTGGQGASYNSPLHF. CDR3 sequence (DNA): TGTGCCAGCACCGGAGGACAGGGGGCTTCCTATAATTCACCCCTCCACTTT.